The source of this T cell receptor (beta chain) is a study of Siglec-9 on CD8 T cells in melanoma (dated 2019 in TCRdb). Regarding the research as a whole: The study examined the expression of Siglec-9 on CD8+ T cells and how Siglec-9 regulates T cells within the melanoma tumor microenvironment.

Libraries were prepared through the immunoSEQ multiplex PCR assay. TCRdb's version of the immuneACCESS table is confined to in-frame rearrangements and falls short of the full clone set. An unresolved V gene accounts for under half of the shortfall where checked; the remainder is of unknown origin. The sample has around 29,000 clones on record, more than 80% of them singletons. The ten largest clones represent approximately 6.4% of the sample. V lost 6 bases and J lost 1 base; the stretch between them is 6 bases long. The CDR3 covers 12 residues, taking in both the cysteine and the phenylalanine. Only CDR3 DNA remains: 36 bases, in frame from the first base. CDR1 is given as MGHRA and CDR2 as YSYEKL, both from the germline V gene. The investigation overall reported the following: According to the reported findings, Siglec-9 marked and regulated a subset of effector memory CD8+ T cells that seemed to build up inside melanoma tumors.

A note on this clone: Its antigen is not yet known. No base quality values were provided; no much bigger clone lies one nucleotide off.

The chain links TRBV4-1 with TRBJ1-1; TRBD1 could be the D gene, as 5 bases match. The sequenced sample consisted of Siglec-9- CD8+ T cells sorted from blood. The label giving this sample's cell subset or site can be read as: CD8 T cells lacking Siglec-9. The receptor comes from a human donor in good health. DNA sequence: TGCGCCAGCAGAGACAGGAACACTGAAGCTTTCTTT. Its product reads: CASRDRNTEAFF.